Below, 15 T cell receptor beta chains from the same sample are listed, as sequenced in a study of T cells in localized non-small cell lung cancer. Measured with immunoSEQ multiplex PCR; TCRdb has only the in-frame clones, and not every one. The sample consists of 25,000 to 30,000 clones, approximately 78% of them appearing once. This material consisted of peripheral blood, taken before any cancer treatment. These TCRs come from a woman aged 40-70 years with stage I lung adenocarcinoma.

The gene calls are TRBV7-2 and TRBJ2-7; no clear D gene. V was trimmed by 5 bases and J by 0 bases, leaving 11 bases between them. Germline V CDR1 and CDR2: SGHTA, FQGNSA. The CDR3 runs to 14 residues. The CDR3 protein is CASSVVGNSYEQYF. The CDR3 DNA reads TGTGCCAGCAGCGTCGTGGGGAACTCCTACGAGCAGTACTTC.

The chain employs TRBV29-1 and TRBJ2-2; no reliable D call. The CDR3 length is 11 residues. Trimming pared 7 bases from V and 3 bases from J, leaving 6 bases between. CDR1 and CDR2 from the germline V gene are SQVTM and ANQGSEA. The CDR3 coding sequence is TGCAGCGGAGGAGACACCGGGGAGCTGTTTTTT. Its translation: CSGGDTGELFF.

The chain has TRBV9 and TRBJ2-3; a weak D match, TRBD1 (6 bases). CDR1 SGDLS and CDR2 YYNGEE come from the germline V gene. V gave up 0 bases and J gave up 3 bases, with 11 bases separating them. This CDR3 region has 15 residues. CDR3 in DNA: TGTGCCAGCAGCGTAGGGGGGCTCGTTACAGATACGCAGTATTTT. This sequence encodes CASSVGGLVTDTQYF. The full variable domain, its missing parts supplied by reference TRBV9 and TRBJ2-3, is DSGVTQTPKHLITATGQRVTLRCSPRSGDLSVYWYQQSLDQGLQFLIQYYNGEERAKGNILERFSAQQFPDLHSELNLSSLELGDSALYFCASSVGGLVTDTQYFGPGTRLTVL.

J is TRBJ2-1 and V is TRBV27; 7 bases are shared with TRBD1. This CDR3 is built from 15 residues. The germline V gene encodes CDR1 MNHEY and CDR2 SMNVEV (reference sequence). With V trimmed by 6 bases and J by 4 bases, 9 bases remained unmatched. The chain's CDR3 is CASRAGTEAYNEQFF. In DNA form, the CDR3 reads TGTGCCAGCAGGGCCGGGACAGAAGCTTACAATGAGCAGTTCTTC.

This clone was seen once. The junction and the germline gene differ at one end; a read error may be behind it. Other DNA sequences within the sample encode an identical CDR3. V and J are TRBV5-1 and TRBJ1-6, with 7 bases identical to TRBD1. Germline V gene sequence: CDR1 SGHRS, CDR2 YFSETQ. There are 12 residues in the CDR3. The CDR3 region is CASSRQGSPLHF. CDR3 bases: TGCGCCAGCAGCCGACAGGGATCACCTCTCCACTTT.

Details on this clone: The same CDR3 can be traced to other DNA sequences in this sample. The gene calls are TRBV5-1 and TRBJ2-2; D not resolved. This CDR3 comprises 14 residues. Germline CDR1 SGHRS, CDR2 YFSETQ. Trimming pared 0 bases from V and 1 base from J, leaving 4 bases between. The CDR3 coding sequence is TGCGCCAGCAGCTTGGGGCAGAACACCGGGGAGCTGTTTTTT. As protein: CASSLGQNTGELFF.

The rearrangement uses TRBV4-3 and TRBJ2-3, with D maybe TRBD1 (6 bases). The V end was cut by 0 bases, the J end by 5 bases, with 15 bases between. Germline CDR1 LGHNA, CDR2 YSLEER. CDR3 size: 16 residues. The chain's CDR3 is CASSQEGHLGGDTQYF. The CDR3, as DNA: TGCGCCAGCAGCCAAGAGGGACACTTAGGAGGAGATACGCAGTATTTT.

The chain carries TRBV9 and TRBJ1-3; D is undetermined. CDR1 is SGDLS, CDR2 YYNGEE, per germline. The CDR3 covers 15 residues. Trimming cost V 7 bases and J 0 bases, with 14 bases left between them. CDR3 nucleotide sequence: TGTGCCAGCCCTTTGAGCGGGGTCTCTGGAAACACCATATATTTT. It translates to CASPLSGVSGNTIYF.

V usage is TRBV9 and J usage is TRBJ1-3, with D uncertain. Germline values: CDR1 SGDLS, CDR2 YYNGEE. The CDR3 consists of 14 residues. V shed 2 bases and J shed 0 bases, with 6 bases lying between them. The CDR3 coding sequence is TGTGCCAGCAGCGTCAGCACCTCTGGAAACACCATATATTTT. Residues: CASSVSTSGNTIYF.

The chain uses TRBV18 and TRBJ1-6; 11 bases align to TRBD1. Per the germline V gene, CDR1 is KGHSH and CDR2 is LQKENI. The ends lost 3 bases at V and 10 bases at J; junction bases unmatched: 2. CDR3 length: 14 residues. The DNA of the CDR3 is TGTGCCAGCTCACCGGACAGGGGGCAATCACCCCTCCACTTT. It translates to CASSPDRGQSPLHF.

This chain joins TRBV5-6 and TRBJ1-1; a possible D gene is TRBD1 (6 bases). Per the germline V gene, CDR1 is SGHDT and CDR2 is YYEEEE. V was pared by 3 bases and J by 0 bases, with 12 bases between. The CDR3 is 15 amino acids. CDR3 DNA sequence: TGTGCCAGCAGCTGGGGGCTACAGGTGAACACTGAAGCTTTCTTT. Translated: CASSWGLQVNTEAFF.

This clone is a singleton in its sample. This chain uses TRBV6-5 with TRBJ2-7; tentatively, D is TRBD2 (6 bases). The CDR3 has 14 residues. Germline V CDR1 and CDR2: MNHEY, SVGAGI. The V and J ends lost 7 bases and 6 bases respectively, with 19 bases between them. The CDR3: CASTPRAGSGEQYF. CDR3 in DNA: TGTGCCAGCACCCCAAGGGCGGGAAGCGGCGAGCAGTACTTC.

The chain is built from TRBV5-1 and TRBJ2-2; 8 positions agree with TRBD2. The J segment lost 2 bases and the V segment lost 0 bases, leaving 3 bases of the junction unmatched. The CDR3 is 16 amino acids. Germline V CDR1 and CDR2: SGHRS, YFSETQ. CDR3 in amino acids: CASSLGGGFNTGELFF. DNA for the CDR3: TGCGCCAGCAGCTTGGGCGGGGGGTTTAACACCGGGGAGCTGTTTTTT.

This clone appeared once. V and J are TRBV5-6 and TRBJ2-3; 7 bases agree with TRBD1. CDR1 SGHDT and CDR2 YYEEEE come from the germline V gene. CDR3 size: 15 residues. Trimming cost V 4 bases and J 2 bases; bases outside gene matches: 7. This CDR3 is CASSLGGQFTDTQYF. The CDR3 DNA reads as TGTGCCAGCAGCCTTGGGGGACAGTTCACAGATACGCAGTATTTT.

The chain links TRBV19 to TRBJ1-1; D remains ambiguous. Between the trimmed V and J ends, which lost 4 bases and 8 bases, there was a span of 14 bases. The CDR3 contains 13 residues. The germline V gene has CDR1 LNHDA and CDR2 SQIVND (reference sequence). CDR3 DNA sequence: TGTGCCAGTAGTACACTCGACACTCGCGAAGCTTTCTTT. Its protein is CASSTLDTREAFF. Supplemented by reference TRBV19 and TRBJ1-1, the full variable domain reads DGGITQSPKYLFRKEGQNVTLSCEQNLNHDAMYWYRQDPGQGLRLIYYSQIVNDFQKGDIAEGYSVSREKKESFPLTVTSAQKNPTAFYLCASSTLDTREAFFGQGTRLTVV.